This TCR beta chain comes out of a study of blood T cell repertoires in COVID-19. The wider study: Acute-phase and convalescent COVID-19 samples originated in the United States, Italy and Spain. The analysed material was cDNA or gDNA that came from T cells, B-cell-depleted T cells, or PBMCs.

In the original workflow: Cell counts per sample came from amplifying reference gene primers. Some clones are missing from TCRdb's copy, which holds only in-frame ones; the method was immunoSEQ multiplex PCR. The V and J calls and clone size are taken from that table; D and trimming were inferred from the DNA. The data contain 150,000 to 200,000 clones, 88% of them singletons. V lost 7 bases, J lost 5 bases, and 17 bases lay in between. CDR1 and CDR2 (germline): SNHLY, FYNNEI. This CDR3 is 14 amino acids long. What was sequenced was peripheral blood. The TCR was taken from a human donor in a cohort sampled during active COVID-19. The rearrangement joins TRBV2 to TRBJ2-5; possibly TRBD1 for D (6 bases). The CDR3 sequence is CASNIQGLGETQYF. The CDR3 DNA follows: TGTGCCAGCAACATACAGGGTCTCGGGGAGACCCAGTACTTC.